These T cell receptor beta chains were read from a single sample in a study of blood T cell repertoires in COVID-19. Profiling relied on immunoSEQ multiplex PCR, and the TCRdb table lists in-frame clones only, not all of them. The sample contains some 250,000 clones, around four fifths of which appear only once. Sequencing input: peripheral blood. The receptors derive from an elderly man with acute or convalescent COVID-19. CDR3s include the opening cysteine and the closing phenylalanine or tryptophan. A D gene is named only where the DNA matches it firmly. The size entry is marked missing in some rows and otherwise reads once, few, many or a size class.

V,D,size,J,CDR3,DNA
TRBV30,TRBD2,-,TRBJ2-1,CAWSGGGGIFF,TGTGCCTGGAGTGGTGGCGGGGGTATATTCTTC
TRBV9,-,once,TRBJ2-1,CASSVDEGEQFF,TGTGCCAGCAGCGTAGACGAGGGTGAGCAGTTCTTC
TRBV28,-,once,TRBJ1-1,CASSSEYPRNTEAFF,TGTGCCAGCAGTTCAGAATACCCCAGAAACACTGAAGCTTTCTTT
TRBV11-2,TRBD1,few,TRBJ2-7,CASSITGVEQYF,TGTGCCAGCAGCATCACAGGGGTTGAGCAGTACTTC
TRBV21-1,-,-,TRBJ2-6,CASSKFHFRGPSRANVLTF,TGTGCCAGCAGCAAATTCCACTTTCGGGGTCCCAGTAGGGCCAACGTCCTGACTTTC
TRBV5-1,TRBD1,-,TRBJ2-5,CASSNTGAGETQYF,TGCGCCAGCAGCAACACAGGGGCGGGAGAGACCCAGTACTTC
TRBV11-2,-,-,TRBJ2-7,CASGRQAYYEQYF,TGTGCCAGCGGTAGACAGGCGTACTACGAGCAGTACTTC
TRBV6-1,-,-,TRBJ2-2,CASSEAHYRNTGELFF,TGTGCCAGCAGTGAAGCGCATTACAGAAACACCGGGGAGCTGTTTTTT
TRBV21-1,-,-,TRBJ1-2,CASSPGLGGYTF,TGTGCCAGCAGCCCGGGACTGGGAGGCTACACCTTC
TRBV18,-,-,TRBJ2-7,CASSPPGAYEQYF,TGTGCCAGCTCACCACCCGGAGCCTACGAGCAGTACTTC
TRBV5-4,-,-,TRBJ1-4,CASRRGGEGEKLFF,TGTGCCAGCAGACGGGGGGGGGAAGGCGAAAAACTGTTTTTT
TRBV3-1/TRBV3-2,-,-,TRBJ2-7,CASSRKDTYYEQYF,TGTGCCAGCAGCCGAAAGGACACTTACTACGAGCAGTACTTC
TRBV9,-,-,TRBJ1-6,CASSVAGGPVNSPLHF,TGTGCCAGCAGCGTAGCGGGGGGGCCCGTGAATTCACCCCTCCACTTT
TRBV28,-,-,TRBJ2-7,CASGQLYEQYF,TGTGCCAGCGGACAGCTCTACGAGCAGTACTTC
TRBV7-8,-,-,TRBJ1-5,CASSLGLTDQPQHF,TGTGCCAGCAGCTTAGGGTTGACTGATCAGCCCCAGCATTTT
TRBV11-2,-,-,TRBJ2-2,CASSPGLLNTGELFF,TGTGCCAGCAGCCCGGGACTTTTGAACACCGGGGAGCTGTTTTTT